This record concerns one TCR beta chain sequence. The V end lost 2 bases, the J end lost 8 bases, and 13 bases lay between the germline ends. Germline V lookup: CDR1 SGHDT, CDR2 YYEEEE. The CDR3 sequence is 13 residues long. Clones were sequenced by immunoSEQ multiplex PCR, and TCRdb holds only the in-frame ones, with some missing. The sample lists about 190,000 clones, 85% occurring once. This entry comes from a study of blood T cell repertoires in COVID-19. The V gene is TRBV5-6, the J gene TRBJ1-2, with D tentatively TRBD1 (5 bases). The source of this sequence is a woman of 80 years or more with acute or convalescent COVID-19. The sample was peripheral blood. The CDR3 here is CASSFPGEGGYTF. CDR3 nucleotide sequence: TGTGCCAGCAGCTTCCCGGGGGAAGGAGGCTACACCTTC.